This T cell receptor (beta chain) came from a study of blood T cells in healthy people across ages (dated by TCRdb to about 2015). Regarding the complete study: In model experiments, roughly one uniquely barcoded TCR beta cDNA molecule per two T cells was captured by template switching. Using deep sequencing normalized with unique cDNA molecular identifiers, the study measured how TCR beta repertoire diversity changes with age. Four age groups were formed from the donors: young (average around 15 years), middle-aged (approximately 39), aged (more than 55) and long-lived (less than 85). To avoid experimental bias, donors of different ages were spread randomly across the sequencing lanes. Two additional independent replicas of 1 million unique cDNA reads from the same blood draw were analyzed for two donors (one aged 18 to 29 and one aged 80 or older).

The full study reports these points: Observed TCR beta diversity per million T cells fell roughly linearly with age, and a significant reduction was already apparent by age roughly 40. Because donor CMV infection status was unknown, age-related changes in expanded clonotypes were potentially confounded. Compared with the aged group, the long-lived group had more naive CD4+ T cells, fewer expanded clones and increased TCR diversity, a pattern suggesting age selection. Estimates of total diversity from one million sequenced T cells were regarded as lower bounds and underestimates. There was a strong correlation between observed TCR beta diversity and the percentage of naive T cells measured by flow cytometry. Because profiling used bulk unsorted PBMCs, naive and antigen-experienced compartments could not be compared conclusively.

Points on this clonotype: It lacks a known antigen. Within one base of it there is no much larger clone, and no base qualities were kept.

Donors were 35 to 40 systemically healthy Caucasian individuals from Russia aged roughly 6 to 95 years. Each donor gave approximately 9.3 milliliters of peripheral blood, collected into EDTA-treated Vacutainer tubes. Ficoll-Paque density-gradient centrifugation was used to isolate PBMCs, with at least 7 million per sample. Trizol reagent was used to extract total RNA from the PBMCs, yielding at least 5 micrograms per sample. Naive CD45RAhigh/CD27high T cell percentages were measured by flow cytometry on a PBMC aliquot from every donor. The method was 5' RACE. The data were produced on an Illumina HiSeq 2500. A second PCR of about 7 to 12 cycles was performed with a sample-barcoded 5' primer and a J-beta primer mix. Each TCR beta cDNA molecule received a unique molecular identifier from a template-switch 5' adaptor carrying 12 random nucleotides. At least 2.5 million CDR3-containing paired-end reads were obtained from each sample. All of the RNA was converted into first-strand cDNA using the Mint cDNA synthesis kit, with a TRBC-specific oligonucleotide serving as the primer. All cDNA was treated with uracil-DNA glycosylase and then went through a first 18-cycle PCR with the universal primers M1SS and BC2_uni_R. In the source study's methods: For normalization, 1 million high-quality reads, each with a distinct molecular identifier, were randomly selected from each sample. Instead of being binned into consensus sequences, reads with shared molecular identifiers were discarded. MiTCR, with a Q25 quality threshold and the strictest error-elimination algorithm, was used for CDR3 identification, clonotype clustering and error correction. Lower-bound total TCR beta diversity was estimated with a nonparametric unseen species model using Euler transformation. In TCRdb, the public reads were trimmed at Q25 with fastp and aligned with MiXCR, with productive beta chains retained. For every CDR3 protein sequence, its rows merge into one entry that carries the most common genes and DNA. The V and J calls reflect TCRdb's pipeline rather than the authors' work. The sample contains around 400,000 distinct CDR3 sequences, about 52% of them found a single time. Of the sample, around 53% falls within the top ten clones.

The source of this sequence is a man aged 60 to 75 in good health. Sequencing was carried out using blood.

CDR3 sequence: CASSYSEGAYQETQYF. Here is the DNA: TGTGCCAGCAGTTACTCGGAGGGAGCGTACCAAGAGACCCAGTACTTC. The rearranged segments are TRBV6-5 and TRBJ2-5, and TRBD2 may be the D gene, going by 6 matching bases. Reading from cysteine to phenylalanine, the CDR3 counts 16 amino acids. Only the CDR3 portion is preserved as DNA: 48 bases, with reading frame beginning at the first base. The germline V gene gives CDR1 as MNHEY and CDR2 as SVGAGI. V loses 0 bases of germline sequence and J loses 0 bases, and the interval between the two ends is 11 bases.